This is a list of T cell receptor beta chains from one sample in a study of OX40 agonist ivuxolimab in advanced cancers. Data came from immunoSEQ multiplex PCR; TCRdb stores just in-frame clones and leaves some out. Of more than 65,000 clones detected, 70% to 90% appear once; the ten largest clones hold about 17%. Sequenced material: CD4+ or CD8+ T cells sorted from blood, taken in a trial of the OX40 agonist ivuxolimab. The receptors originated from an adult with an advanced solid tumor such as melanoma, head and neck, liver or kidney cancer. Both conserved end residues are part of each CDR3. The D gene is left open where the match is weak. Where a row states a size, it is once, few, many or the class of an expanded clone; other rows omit it.

length | J | V | D | size | DNA | CDR3
14 | TRBJ2-2 | TRBV5-1 | NA | NA | TGCGCCAGCAGCGTGATTGGGCGGGAAAAGGAGCTGTTTTTT | CASSVIGREKELFF
18 | TRBJ2-1 | TRBV18 | NA | NA | TGTGCCAGCTCACCACAGACCCCGCGGCATAGCTCCTACAATGAGCAGTTCTTC | CASSPQTPRHSSYNEQFF
15 | TRBJ1-2 | TRBV28 | TRBD1 | NA | TGTGCCAGCAGAAGGGGGACAGGGATTGACTGGGGCTACACCTTC | CASRRGTGIDWGYTF
16 | TRBJ2-5 | TRBV2 | TRBD1 | NA | TGTGCCAGCAGTCCCACCCTCGACAGGGCAGGGGAGACCCAGTACTTC | CASSPTLDRAGETQYF
13 | TRBJ2-1 | TRBV28 | NA | NA | TGTGCCAGCACCTGGGGTTCCTACAATGAGCAGTTCTTC | CASTWGSYNEQFF
14 | TRBJ1-1 | TRBV6-1 | TRBD1 | NA | TGTGCCAGCAGTGACCAGGACAGGGTCGGTGAAGCTTTCTTT | CASSDQDRVGEAFF
13 | TRBJ2-1 | TRBV29-1 | TRBD1 | NA | TGCAGCGCCACAGGGGGCCTATGGAATGAGCAGTTCTTC | CSATGGLWNEQFF
15 | TRBJ2-3 | TRBV29-1 | TRBD2 | NA | TGCAGCGTTCCCCGGACTAGCGGGGGAGCAGATACGCAGTATTTT | CSVPRTSGGADTQYF
15 | TRBJ1-2 | TRBV28 | NA | NA | TGTGCCAGCAGTTTGAGACAGATCTTCTTGGATGGCTACACCTTC | CASSLRQIFLDGYTF
15 | TRBJ2-1 | TRBV29-1 | TRBD2 | few | TGCAGCGTTGGTTACCTAGCGGGAGTGTACAATGAGCAGTTCTTC | CSVGYLAGVYNEQFF
14 | TRBJ2-1 | TRBV28 | NA | NA | TGTGCCAGCAGTGGGGGCGTGGCCTACAATGAGCAGTTCTTC | CASSGGVAYNEQFF
15 | TRBJ2-2 | TRBV6-6 | TRBD2 | NA | TGTGCCAGCAGGCGGGAGATTCAAGGCACCGGGGAGCTGTTTTTT | CASRREIQGTGELFF
14 | TRBJ1-2 | TRBV5-4 | NA | NA | TGTGCCAGCAGCTTGGAGTCGGTTAACTATGGCTACACCTTC | CASSLESVNYGYTF
14 | TRBJ2-3 | TRBV27 | TRBD2 | NA | TGTGCCAGCGCAACTAGCGACTTCACAGATACGCAGTATTTT | CASATSDFTDTQYF
13 | TRBJ1-5 | TRBV4-1 | NA | NA | TGCGCCAGCAGCCAAGAAGGTTTTCAGCCCCAGCATTTT | CASSQEGFQPQHF
13 | TRBJ2-1 | TRBV7-2 | NA | few | TGTGCCAGCAGCTTAACTTTCTACAATGAGCAGTTCTTC | CASSLTFYNEQFF
15 | TRBJ1-5 | TRBV6-5 | NA | NA | TGTGCCAGCAGTTGGGAGCAGGGAGAAAATCAGCCCCAGCATTTT | CASSWEQGENQPQHF
13 | TRBJ2-1 | TRBV5-1 | NA | NA | TGCGCCAGCAGGTCGGACGCGGGGAATGAGCAGTTCTTC | CASRSDAGNEQFF
14 | TRBJ1-4 | TRBV28 | TRBD1 | NA | TGTGCCAGCAGCTCGGGACAGGATAATGAAAAACTGTTTTTT | CASSSGQDNEKLFF
12 | TRBJ2-3 | TRBV15 | NA | NA | TGTGCCACCAGCTCCTACACAGATACGCAGTATTTT | CATSSYTDTQYF
15 | TRBJ2-2 | TRBV7-2 | NA | NA | TGTGCCAGCCCTACCGGGTCCGCAAACACCGGGGAGCTGTTTTTT | CASPTGSANTGELFF
15 | TRBJ1-2 | TRBV6-1 | TRBD1 | NA | TGTGCCAGCACTACCGGACAGGGAGGGGGCTATGGCTACACCTTC | CASTTGQGGGYGYTF
14 | TRBJ2-7 | TRBV11-2 | NA | NA | TGTGCCAGCAGCTTACGGTCCCAGGAGGACGAGCGGTACTTC | CASSLRSQEDERYF
13 | TRBJ1-4 | TRBV6-1 | NA | NA | TGTGCCAGCCAGGACCCTTTTAATGAAAAACTGTTTTTT | CASQDPFNEKLFF
13 | TRBJ1-1 | TRBV29-1 | TRBD1 | NA | TGCAGCGTCGGGACAGGGATGAACACTGAAGCTTTCTTT | CSVGTGMNTEAFF
14 | TRBJ2-1 | TRBV27 | NA | NA | TGTGCCAGCAGCTGGAACAGGGCATACAATGAGCAGTTCTTC | CASSWNRAYNEQFF
17 | TRBJ2-7 | TRBV19 | NA | NA | TGTGCCAGTAGTACCCTCAAAGGGACGGGGAATACCTACGAGCAGTACTTC | CASSTLKGTGNTYEQYF
15 | TRBJ2-3 | TRBV11-2 | TRBD1 | NA | TGTGCCAGCAGCTTACGGACAGGAAGGGCAGATACGCAGTATTTT | CASSLRTGRADTQYF